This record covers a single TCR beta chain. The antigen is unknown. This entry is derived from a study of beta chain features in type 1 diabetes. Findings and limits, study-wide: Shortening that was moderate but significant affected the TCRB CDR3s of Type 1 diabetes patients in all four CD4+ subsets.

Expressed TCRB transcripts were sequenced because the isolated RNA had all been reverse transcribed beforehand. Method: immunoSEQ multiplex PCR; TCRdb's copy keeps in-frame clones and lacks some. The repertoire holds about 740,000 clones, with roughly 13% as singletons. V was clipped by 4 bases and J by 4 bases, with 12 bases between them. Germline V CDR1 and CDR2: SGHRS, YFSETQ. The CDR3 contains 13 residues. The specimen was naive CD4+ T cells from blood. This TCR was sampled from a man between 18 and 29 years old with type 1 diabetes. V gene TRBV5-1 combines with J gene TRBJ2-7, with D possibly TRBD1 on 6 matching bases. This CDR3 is CASSEGQLYEQYF. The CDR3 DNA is TGCGCCAGCAGCGAGGGACAACTTTACGAGCAGTACTTC.